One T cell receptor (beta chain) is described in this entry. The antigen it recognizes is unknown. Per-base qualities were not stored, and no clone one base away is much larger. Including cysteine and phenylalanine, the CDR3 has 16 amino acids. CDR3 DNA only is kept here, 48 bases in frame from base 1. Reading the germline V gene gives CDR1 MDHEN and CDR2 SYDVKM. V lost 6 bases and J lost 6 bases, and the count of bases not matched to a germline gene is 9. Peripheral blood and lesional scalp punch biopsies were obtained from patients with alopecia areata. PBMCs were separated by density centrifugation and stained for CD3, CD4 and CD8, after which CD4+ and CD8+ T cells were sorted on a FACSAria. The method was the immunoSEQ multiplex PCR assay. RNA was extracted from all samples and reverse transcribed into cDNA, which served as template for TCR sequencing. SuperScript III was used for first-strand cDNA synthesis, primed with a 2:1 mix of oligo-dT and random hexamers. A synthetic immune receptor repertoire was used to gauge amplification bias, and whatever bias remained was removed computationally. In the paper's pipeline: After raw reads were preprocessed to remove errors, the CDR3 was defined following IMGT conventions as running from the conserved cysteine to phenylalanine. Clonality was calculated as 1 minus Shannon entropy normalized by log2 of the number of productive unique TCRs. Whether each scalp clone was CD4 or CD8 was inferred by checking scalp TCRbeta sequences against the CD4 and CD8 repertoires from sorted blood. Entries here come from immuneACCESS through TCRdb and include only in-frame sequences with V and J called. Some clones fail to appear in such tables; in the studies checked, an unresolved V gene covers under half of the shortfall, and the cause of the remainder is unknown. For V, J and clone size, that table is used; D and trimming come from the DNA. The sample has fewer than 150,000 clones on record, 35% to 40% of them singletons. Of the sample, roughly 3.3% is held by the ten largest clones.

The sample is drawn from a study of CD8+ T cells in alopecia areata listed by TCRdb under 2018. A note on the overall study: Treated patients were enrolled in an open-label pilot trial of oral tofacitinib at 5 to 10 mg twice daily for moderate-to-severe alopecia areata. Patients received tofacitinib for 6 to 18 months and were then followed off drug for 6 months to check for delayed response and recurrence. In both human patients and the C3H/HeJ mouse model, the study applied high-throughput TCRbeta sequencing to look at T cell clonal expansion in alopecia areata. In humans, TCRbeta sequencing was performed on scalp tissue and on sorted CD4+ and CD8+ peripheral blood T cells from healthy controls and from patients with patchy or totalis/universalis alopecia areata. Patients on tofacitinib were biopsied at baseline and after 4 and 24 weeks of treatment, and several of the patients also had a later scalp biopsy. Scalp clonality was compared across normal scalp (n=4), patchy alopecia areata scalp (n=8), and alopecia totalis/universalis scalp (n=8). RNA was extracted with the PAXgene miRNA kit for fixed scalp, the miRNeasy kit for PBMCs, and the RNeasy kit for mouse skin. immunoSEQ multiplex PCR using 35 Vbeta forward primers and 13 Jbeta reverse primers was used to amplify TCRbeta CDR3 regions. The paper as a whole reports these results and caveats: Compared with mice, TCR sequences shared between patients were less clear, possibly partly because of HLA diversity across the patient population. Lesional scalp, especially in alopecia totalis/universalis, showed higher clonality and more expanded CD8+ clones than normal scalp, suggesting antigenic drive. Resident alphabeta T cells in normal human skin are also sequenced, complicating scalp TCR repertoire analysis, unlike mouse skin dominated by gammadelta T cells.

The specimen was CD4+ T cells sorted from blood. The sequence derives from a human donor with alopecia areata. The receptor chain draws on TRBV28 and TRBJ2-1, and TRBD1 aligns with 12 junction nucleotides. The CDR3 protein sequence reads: CASSSSGTGGRNEQFF. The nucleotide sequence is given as TGTGCCAGCAGCTCATCTGGGACAGGGGGCCGCAATGAGCAGTTCTTC. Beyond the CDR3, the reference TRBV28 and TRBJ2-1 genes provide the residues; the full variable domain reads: DVKVTQSSRYLVKRTGEKVFLECVQDMDHENMFWYRQDPGLGLRLIYFSYDVKMKEKGDIPEGYSVSREKKERFSLILESASTNQTSMYLCASSSSGTGGRNEQFFGPGTRLTVL.